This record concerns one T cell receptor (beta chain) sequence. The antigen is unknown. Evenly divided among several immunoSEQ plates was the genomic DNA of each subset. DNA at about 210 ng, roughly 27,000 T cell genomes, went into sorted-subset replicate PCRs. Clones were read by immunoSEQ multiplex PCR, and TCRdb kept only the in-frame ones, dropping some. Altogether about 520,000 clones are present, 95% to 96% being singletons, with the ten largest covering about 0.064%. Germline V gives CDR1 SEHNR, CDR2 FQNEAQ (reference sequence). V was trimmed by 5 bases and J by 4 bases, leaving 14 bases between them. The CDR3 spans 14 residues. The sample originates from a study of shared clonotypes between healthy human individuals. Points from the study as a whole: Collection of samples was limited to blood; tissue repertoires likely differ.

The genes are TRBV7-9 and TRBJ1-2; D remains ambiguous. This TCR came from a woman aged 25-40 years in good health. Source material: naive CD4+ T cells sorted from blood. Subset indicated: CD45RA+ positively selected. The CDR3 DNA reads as TGTGCCAGCAGCGTGGATTCCATCGGCTATGGCTACACCTTC. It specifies CASSVDSIGYGYTF.